This T cell receptor beta chain was found in a study of OX40 agonist ivuxolimab in advanced cancers. Broadly, across the study: Ivuxolimab was an agonistic, fully human IgG2 monoclonal antibody directed against OX40 (CD134), a costimulatory receptor. A male proportion of under 85% and a mean age of around 60 years, ranging from about 20 to 80, were recorded for the dose-escalation cohort. Peripheral TCRbeta sequencing was intended to test whether TCR sequence diversity was altered and clonal T-cell expansion was caused by ivuxolimab. Three dose-escalation patients achieved partial responses, one with hepatocellular carcinoma and two with cutaneous melanoma. Of the 50 to 55 dose-escalation patients, hepatocellular carcinoma was present in roughly 19, melanoma in around 15, renal cell carcinoma in 9 and head and neck cancer in 9. Intravenous ivuxolimab was administered to patients every 2 weeks at six dose levels: 0.01, 0.1, 0.3, 1.5, 3 and 10 mg/kg. The paper reports the monotherapy dose-escalation portion (N of about 50 patients) of the phase I ivuxolimab trial. Prior anti-PD-1, anti-PD-L1 or anti-CTLA-4 therapy was permitted, and checkpoint inhibitors had been received by less than 45% of dose-escalation patients.

Comment on this clone: Its specific antigen is unknown. The record has no base qualities; no much larger clone is one base away.

For sequencing of the TCRbeta CDR3 region, genomic DNA was extracted from the sorted cells. TCRbeta CDR3 regions were sequenced using the immunoSEQ Assay. The immuneACCESS repertoire file appears here via TCRdb, limited to in-frame rearrangements. These files lack a portion of the clones; in checked studies, under half of the deficit traces to unresolved V genes, and the cause of the others is not known. The sample records around 90,000 clones, roughly 86% of which are singletons. The ten biggest clones cover roughly 4.5% of the sample. The CDR1 and CDR2 encoded by the germline V gene are SGHTA and FQGNSA. From the cysteine up to the phenylalanine, the CDR3 has a length of 13 residues. The entry retains the CDR3 DNA only, 39 bases that are in frame from base 1. Relative to germline, V is 5 bases shorter and J is 5 bases shorter, with 9 bases between their ends. Patients with autoimmune disease history or receiving systemic immunosuppression were excluded from the trial. In every dose cohort, peripheral blood was drawn for TCR sequencing at baseline, cycle 4 day 1, and cycle 7 day 1. The samples were taken from a phase I, first-in-human, multicenter, open-label dose-escalation trial of ivuxolimab. Adults with locally advanced or metastatic melanoma, renal cell carcinoma, hepatocellular carcinoma or head and neck squamous cell carcinoma were enrolled in the trial. Before TCR sequencing, CD4+ T cells and CD8+ T cells from peripheral blood were sorted into separate populations.

Paper-wide results and their limitations: The antigen specificity of the peripheral T cells that underwent clonal expansion was not determined. Clonal expansion of both CD4+ and CD8+ blood T cells was observed from baseline to week 6 at doses 0.1 to 3.0 mg/kg. In the 0.1-3.0 mg/kg groups, partial responders had among the lowest normalized peripheral clonal expansion, particularly in CD8+ T cells. After ivuxolimab, CD8+ T cells had more expanded clones than CD4+ T cells on average. Low levels of normalized T-cell clonal expansion were also seen in some patients who did not respond.

The V and J segments used are TRBV7-2 and TRBJ2-2; possibly the D gene is TRBD2, per 6 matching bases. This sample comprised CD4+ or CD8+ T cells sorted from blood, obtained in a trial of the OX40 agonist ivuxolimab. This clonotype originated in an adult with an advanced solid tumor such as melanoma, head and neck, liver or kidney cancer. The CDR3 region has the sequence CASSRGGTGELFF. The DNA sequence is as follows: TGTGCCAGCAGCCGGGGAGGTACCGGGGAGCTGTTTTTT.